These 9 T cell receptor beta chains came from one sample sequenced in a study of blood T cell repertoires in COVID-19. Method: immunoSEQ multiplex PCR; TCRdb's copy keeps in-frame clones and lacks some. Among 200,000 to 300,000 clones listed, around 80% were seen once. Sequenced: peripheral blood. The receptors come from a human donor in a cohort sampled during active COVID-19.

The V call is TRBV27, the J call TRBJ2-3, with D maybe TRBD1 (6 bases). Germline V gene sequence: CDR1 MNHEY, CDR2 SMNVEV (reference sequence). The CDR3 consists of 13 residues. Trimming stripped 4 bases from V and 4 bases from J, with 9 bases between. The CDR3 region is CASSSQGPDTQYF. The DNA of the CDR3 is TGTGCCAGCAGTTCACAGGGCCCAGATACGCAGTATTTT.

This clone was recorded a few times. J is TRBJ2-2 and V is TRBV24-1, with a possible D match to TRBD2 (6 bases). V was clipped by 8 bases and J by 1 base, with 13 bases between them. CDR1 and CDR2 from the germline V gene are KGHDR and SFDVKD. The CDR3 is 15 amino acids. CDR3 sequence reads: CATKSGDKNTGELFF. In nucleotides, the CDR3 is TGTGCCACCAAGTCGGGGGATAAGAACACCGGGGAGCTGTTTTTT.

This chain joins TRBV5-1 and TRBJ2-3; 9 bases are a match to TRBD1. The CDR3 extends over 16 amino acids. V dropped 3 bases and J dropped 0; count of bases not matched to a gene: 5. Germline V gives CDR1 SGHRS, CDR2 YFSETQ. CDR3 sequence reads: CASSSGTGTSTDTQYF. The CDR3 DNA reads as TGCGCCAGCAGCTCTGGGACAGGGACTAGCACAGATACGCAGTATTTT.

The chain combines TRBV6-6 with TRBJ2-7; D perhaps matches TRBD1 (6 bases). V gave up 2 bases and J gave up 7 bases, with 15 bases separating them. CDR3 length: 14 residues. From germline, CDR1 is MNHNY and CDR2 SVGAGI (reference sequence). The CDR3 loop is CASSYGSGDLEQYF. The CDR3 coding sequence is TGTGCCAGCAGTTACGGGTCAGGGGATTTGGAGCAGTACTTC.

CDR3 loop: CASRPGQGDYGYTF. The CDR3 nucleotides are TGTGCCAGCAGACCCGGCCAGGGGGACTATGGCTACACCTTC. V and J are TRBV6-6 and TRBJ1-2; TRBD1 agrees at 7 bases. The CDR3 has 14 residues. Germline lookup yields CDR1 MNHNY and CDR2 SVGAGI (reference sequence). With 6 bases clipped from V and 3 bases from J, the junction kept 7 bases outside the gene matches.

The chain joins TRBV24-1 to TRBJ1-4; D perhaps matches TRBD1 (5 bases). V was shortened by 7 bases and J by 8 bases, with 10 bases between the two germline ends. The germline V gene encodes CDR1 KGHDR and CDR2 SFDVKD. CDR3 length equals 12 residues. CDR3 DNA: TGTGCCACCAGCGGGGGAGGGGAAAAACTGTTTTTT. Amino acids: CATSGGGEKLFF.

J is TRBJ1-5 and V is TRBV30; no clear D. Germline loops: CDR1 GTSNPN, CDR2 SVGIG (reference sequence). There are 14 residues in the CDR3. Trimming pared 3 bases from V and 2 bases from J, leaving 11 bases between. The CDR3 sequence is CAWSTRMGNQPQHF. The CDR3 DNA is TGTGCCTGGAGCACTAGGATGGGCAATCAGCCCCAGCATTTT.

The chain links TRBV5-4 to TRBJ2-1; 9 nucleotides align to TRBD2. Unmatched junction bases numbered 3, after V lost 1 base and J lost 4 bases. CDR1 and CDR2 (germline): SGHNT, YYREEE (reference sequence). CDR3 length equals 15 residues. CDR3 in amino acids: CASSLTSGHYNEQFF. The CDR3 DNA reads TGTGCCAGCAGCTTGACTAGCGGGCATTACAATGAGCAGTTCTTC.

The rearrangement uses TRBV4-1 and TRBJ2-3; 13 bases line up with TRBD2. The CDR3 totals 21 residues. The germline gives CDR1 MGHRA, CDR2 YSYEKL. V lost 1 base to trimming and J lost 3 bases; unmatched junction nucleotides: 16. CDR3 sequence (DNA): TGCGCCAGCAGCCAAGGTTTCCCGGGACTAGCGGGAAGCGTTAGTACAGATACGCAGTATTTT. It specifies CASSQGFPGLAGSVSTDTQYF.